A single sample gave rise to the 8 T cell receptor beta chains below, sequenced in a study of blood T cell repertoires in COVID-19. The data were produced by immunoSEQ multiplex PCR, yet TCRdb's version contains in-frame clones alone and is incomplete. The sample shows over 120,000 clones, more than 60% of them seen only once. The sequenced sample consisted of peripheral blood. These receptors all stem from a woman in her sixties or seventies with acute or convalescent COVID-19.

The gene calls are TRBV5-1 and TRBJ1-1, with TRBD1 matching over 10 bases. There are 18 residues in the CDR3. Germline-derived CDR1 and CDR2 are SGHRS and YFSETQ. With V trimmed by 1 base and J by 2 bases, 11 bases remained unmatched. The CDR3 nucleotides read TGCGCCAGCAGCTTGTTGCCGCCGGGACAGGGGATAAACACTGAAGCTTTCTTT. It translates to CASSLLPPGQGINTEAFF.

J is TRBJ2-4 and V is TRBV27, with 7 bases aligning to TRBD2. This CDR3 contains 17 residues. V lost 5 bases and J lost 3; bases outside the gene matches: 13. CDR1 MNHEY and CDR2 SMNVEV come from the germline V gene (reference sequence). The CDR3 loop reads CASSPFTSSGNKNIQYF. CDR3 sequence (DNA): TGTGCCAGCAGTCCCTTCACCTCTAGCGGTAACAAAAACATTCAGTACTTC.

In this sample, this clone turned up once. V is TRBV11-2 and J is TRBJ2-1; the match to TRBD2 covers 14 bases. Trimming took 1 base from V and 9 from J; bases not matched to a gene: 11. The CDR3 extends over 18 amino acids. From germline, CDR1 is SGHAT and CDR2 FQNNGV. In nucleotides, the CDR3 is TGTGCCAGCAGCTTAGCCAGCCCGGGACTAGCGGGAGTGGGTGAGCAGTTCTTC. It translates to CASSLASPGLAGVGEQFF. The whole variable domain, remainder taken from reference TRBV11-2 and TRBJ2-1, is EAGVAQSPRYKIIEKRQSVAFWCNPISGHATLYWYQQILGQGPKLLIQFQNNGVVDDSQLPKDRFSAERLKGVDSTLKIQPAKLEDSAVYLCASSLASPGLAGVGEQFFGPGTRLTVL.

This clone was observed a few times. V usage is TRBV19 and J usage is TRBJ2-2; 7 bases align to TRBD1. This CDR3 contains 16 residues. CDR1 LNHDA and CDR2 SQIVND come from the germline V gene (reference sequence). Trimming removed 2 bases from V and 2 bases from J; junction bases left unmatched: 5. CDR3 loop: CASSIRGTVNTGELFF. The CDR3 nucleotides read TGTGCCAGTAGTATAAGGGGGACAGTTAACACCGGGGAGCTGTTTTTT.

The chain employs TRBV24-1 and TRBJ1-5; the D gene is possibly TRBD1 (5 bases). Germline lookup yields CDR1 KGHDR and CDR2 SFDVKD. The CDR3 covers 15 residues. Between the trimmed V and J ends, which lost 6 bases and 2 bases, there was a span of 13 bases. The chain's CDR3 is CATSSGGGGNQPQHF. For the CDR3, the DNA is TGTGCCACCAGTTCGGGTGGGGGGGGCAATCAGCCCCAGCATTTT.

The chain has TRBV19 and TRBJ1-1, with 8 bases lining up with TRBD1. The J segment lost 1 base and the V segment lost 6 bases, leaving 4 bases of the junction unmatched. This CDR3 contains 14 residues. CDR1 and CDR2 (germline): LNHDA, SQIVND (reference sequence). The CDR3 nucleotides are TGTGCCAGTAGCTACGGGACAGGGAACACTGAAGCTTTCTTT. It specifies CASSYGTGNTEAFF.

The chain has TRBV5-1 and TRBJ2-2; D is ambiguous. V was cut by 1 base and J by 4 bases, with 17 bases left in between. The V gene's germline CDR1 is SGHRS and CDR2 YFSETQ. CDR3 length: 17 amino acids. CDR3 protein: CASSLSPREVSTGELFF. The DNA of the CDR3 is TGCGCCAGCAGCTTGTCACCCCGCGAGGTCTCCACCGGGGAGCTGTTTTTT.

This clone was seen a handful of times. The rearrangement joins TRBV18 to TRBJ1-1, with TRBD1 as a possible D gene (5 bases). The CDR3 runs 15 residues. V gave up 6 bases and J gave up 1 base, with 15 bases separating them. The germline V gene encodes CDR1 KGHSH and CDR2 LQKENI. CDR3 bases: TGTGCCAGCTCGGAATACAGGCGTTGGAACACTGAAGCTTTCTTT. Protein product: CASSEYRRWNTEAFF.